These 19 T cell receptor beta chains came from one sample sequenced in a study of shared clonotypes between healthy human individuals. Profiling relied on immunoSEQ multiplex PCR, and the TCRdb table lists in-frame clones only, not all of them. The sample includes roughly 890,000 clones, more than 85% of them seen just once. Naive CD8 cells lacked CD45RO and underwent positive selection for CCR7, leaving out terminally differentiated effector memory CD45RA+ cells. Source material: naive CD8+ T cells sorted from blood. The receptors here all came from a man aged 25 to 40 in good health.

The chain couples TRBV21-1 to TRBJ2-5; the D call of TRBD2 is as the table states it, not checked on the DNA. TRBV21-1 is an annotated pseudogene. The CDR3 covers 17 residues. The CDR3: CASSKEGTSGVQETQYF. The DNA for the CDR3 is TGTGCCAGCAGCAAAGAGGGGACTAGCGGGGTACAAGAGACCCAGTACTTC.

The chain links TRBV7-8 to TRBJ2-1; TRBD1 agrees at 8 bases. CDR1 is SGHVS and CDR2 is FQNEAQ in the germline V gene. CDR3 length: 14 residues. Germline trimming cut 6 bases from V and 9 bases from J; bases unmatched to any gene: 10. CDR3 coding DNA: TGTGCCAGCAGTTCCGGGACAGGAGTGGCTGAGCAGTTCTTC. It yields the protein CASSSGTGVAEQFF.

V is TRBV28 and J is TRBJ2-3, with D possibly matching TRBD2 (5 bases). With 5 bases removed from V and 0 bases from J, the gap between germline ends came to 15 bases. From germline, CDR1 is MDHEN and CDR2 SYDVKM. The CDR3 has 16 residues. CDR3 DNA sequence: TGTGCCAGCAGTACTCCGGGGATGACTAGCACAGATACGCAGTATTTT. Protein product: CASSTPGMTSTDTQYF.

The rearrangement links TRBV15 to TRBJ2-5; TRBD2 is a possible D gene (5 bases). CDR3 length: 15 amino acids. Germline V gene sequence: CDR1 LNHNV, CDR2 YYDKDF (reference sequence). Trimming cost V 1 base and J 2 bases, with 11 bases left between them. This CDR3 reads CATSRGETLQETQYF. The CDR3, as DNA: TGTGCCACCAGCAGAGGGGAGACTCTACAAGAGACCCAGTACTTC. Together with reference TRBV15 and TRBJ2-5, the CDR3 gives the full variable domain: DAMVIQNPRYQVTQFGKPVTLSCSQTLNHNVMYWYQQKSSQAPKLLFHYYDKDFNNEADTPDNFQSRRPNTSFCFLDIRSPGLGDTAMYLCATSRGETLQETQYFGPGTRLLVL.

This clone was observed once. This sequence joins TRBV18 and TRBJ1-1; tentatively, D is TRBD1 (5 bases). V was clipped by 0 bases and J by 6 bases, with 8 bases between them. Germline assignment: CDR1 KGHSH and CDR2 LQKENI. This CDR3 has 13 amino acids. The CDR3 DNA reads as TGTGCCAGCTCACCACCTCTGGGGGCTGAAGCTTTCTTT. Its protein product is CASSPPLGAEAFF.

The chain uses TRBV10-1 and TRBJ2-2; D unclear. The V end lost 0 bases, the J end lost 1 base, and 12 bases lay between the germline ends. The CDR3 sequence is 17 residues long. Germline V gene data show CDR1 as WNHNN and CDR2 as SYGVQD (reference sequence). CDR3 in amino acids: CASSESRPHKNTGELFF. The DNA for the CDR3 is TGCGCCAGCAGTGAGTCCCGACCCCACAAGAACACCGGGGAGCTGTTTTTT.

CDR3 DNA sequence: TGTGCCAGCAGCCGCTTGAGGGGCTTGAACACTGAAGCTTTCTTT. Translating gives CASSRLRGLNTEAFF. The V and J genes are TRBV7-6 and TRBJ1-1, with D possibly TRBD1 on 5 matching bases. Looked up from germline, CDR1 is SGHVS and CDR2 is FNYEAQ. V dropped 5 bases and J dropped 0 bases, with 13 bases sitting between them. CDR3 length equals 15 residues.

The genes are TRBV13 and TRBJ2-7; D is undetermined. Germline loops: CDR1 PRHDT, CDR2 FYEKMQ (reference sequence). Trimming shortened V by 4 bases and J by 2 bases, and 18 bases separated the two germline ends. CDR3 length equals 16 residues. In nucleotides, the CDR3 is TGTGCCAGCAGCTCCTCCCTAACTGGCGATACCTACGAGCAGTACTTC. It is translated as CASSSSLTGDTYEQYF. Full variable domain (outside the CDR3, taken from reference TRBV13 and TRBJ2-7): AAGVIQSPRHLIKEKRETATLKCYPIPRHDTVYWYQQGPGQDPQFLISFYEKMQSDKGSIPDRFSAQQFSDYHSELNMSSLELGDSALYFCASSSSLTGDTYEQYFGPGTRLTVT.

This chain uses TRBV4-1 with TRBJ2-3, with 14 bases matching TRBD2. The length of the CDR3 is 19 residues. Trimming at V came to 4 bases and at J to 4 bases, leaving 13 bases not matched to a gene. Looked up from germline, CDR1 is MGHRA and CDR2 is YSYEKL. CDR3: CASSPLGLAGVGRADTQYF. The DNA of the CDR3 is TGCGCCAGCAGCCCCCTGGGACTAGCGGGAGTTGGTCGGGCAGATACGCAGTATTTT.

This CDR3 reads CASSTFVDEETQYF. CDR3 coding DNA: TGTGCCAGCAGCACATTTGTAGATGAAGAGACCCAGTACTTC. The J gene is TRBJ2-5, the V gene TRBV5-6; D is unclear. In germline, CDR1 is SGHDT, CDR2 YYEEEE. The CDR3 is 14 amino acids. Trimming left V 4 bases short and J 3 bases short, with 13 bases between.

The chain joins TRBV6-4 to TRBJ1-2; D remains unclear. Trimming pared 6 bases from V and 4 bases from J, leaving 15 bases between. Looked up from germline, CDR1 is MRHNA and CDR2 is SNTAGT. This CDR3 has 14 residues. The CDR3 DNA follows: TGTGCCAGCAGCCCCCGGGTGGGGAGCTATGGCTACACCTTC. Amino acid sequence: CASSPRVGSYGYTF.

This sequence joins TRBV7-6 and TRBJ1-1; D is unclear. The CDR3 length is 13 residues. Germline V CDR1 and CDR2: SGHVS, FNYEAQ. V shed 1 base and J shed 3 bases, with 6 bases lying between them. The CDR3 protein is CASSLGHYTEAFF. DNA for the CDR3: TGTGCCAGCAGCTTAGGACATTACACTGAAGCTTTCTTT. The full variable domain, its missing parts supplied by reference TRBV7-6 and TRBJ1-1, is GAGVSQSPRYKVTKRGQDVALRCDPISGHVSLYWYRQALGQGPEFLTYFNYEAQQDKSGLPNDRFSAERPEGSISTLTIQRTEQRDSAMYRCASSLGHYTEAFFGQGTRLTVV.

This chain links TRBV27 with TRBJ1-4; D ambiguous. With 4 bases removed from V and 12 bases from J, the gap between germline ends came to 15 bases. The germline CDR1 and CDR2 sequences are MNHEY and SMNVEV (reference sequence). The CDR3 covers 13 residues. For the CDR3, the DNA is TGTGCCAGCAGTTACGGCAGATCCGCGGAACTGTTTTTT. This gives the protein CASSYGRSAELFF.

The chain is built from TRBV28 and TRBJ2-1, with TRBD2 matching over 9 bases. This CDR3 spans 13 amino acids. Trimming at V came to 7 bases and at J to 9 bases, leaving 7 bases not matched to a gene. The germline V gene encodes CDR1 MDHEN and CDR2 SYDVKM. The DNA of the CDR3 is TGTGCCAGCAAGCTAGCGGGAAACCTTGAGCAGTTCTTC. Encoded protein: CASKLAGNLEQFF. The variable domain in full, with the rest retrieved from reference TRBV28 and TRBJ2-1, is DVKVTQSSRYLVKRTGEKVFLECVQDMDHENMFWYRQDPGLGLRLIYFSYDVKMKEKGDIPEGYSVSREKKERFSLILESASTNQTSMYLCASKLAGNLEQFFGPGTRLTVL.

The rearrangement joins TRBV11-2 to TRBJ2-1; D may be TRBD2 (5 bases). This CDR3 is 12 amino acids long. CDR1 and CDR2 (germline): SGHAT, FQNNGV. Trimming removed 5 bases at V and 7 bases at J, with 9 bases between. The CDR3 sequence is CASSTLANEQFF. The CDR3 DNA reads TGTGCCAGCAGCACATTAGCGAATGAGCAGTTCTTC.

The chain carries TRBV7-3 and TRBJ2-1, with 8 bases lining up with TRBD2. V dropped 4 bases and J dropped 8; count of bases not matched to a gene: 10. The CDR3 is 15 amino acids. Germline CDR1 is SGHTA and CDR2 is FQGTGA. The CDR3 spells CASSYGLARGDEQFF. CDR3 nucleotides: TGTGCCAGCAGCTACGGACTAGCCCGAGGGGATGAGCAGTTCTTC.

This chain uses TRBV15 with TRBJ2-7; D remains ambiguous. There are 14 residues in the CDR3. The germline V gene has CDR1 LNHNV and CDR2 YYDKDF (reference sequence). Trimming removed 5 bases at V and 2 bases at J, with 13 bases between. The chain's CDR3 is CATSQTALAYEQYF. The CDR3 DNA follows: TGTGCCACCAGCCAAACTGCCCTAGCCTACGAGCAGTACTTC.

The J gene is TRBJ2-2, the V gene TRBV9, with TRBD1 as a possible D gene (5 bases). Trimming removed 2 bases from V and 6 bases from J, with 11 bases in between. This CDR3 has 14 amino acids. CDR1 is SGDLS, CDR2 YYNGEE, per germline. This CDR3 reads CASSVEQVAGELFF. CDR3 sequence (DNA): TGTGCCAGCAGCGTTGAACAGGTGGCCGGGGAGCTGTTTTTT. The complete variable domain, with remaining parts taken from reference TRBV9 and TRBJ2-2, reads DSGVTQTPKHLITATGQRVTLRCSPRSGDLSVYWYQQSLDQGLQFLIQYYNGEERAKGNILERFSAQQFPDLHSELNLSSLELGDSALYFCASSVEQVAGELFFGEGSRLTVL.

For the CDR3, the DNA is TGTGCCAGCAGCTTAGATCGAGACAGGGGATACTCCTACGAGCAGTACTTC. Residues: CASSLDRDRGYSYEQYF. The chain combines TRBV11-2 with TRBJ2-7; TRBD1 aligns across 8 bases. The CDR3 is made up of 17 amino acids. CDR1 SGHAT and CDR2 FQNNGV come from the germline V gene. The junction had 7 bases not matched to a gene; V was cut back by 0 bases and J by 0 bases.